This T cell receptor (beta chain) was recovered during a study of Tregs in tolerant kidney transplant recipients (dated by TCRdb to between 2018 and 2021). In the study overall: Before combined kidney and bone marrow transplantation, this study identified donor-specific regulatory T cells using TCRbeta sequencing and then followed those same cells after transplant. In a few healthy controls, several methods of expanding Tregs specific for an allogeneic donor were compared by TCRbeta repertoire sequencing. Results the study describes overall, beyond this receptor: Because only a small number of patients were included, the study had limitations, and the results will need to be validated in larger populations as well as under other immunosuppression protocols. Expanding Tregs with activated donor B cells appeared to identify the most biologically relevant and donor-specific TCRbeta repertoire. Biological reproducibility was not directly assessed, although technical replication error appeared to be minimal.

V is cut by 4 bases and J by 0 bases, and the space between the germline ends is 16 bases. CDR1 and CDR2 are drawn from the germline V gene: MNHNS, SASEGT. CDR3 length: 17 amino acids, cysteine to phenylalanine. CDR3 DNA only is kept here, 51 bases in frame from base 1. For TCRbeta CDR3 sequencing, genomic DNA was extracted from sorted cells using the QIAGEN DNeasy Blood and Tissue Kit. High-throughput TCRbeta CDR3 sequencing was carried out commercially through immunoSEQ, with PCR amplification with bias correction and internal controls included. As for how the authors treated the data: Unique productive TCRbeta sequences were defined by CDR3 nucleotide sequence where primers matched, otherwise by CDR3 amino acid sequence with Vbeta and Jbeta genes. To correct for sorting error, sequences found in more than one sorted population at a frequency ratio of 2:1 or less were discarded, and the remaining shared sequences were assigned to the population with the higher frequency. Sequences were defined as donor-reactive when expanded at least 5-fold in CFSE-low cells versus unstimulated cells and present at a frequency of at least 0.01% in CFSE-low cells. Jensen-Shannon divergence calculated on the top 100 TCRbeta sequences ranked by frequency was used to measure repertoire divergence. For samples with multiple sequencing runs, sorting error was corrected separately for each run before the runs were pooled. TCRdb carries this immuneACCESS record with in-frame sequences only. Its versions omit some clonotypes, under half of them owing to an unresolved V gene in the studies checked, with the rest unexplained. Clonal size and the V and J genes are those of that table, whereas D and trimming came from the DNA. In all, the sample holds 200,000 to 300,000 clones, and about 86% of those were seen once. Around 0.64% of the sample lies in the top ten.

Unstimulated Tregs (CD4+CD25+CD127-), CD4+ non-Tregs (CD4+CD25-), CD4 and CD8 cells were FACS-sorted from thawed PBMCs. Healthy control blood was obtained either as purchased buffy coats or from healthy volunteers. Healthy control blood was separated into PBMCs by Ficoll density gradient and cryopreserved, and patient PBMCs were collected both before and after transplant. Concerning this clone itself: The clone's antigen remains unknown. Base-call qualities are not available, and no considerably larger clone is one nucleotide away.

The sequenced material came from CD4+ T cells from blood. The sequence derives from a human donor in good health. The chain employs TRBV6-1 and TRBJ1-3, with a weak D call of TRBD1 (5 bases match). This receptor carries the CDR3 CASSGRGSRSSGNTIYF. The sequenced DNA is TGTGCCAGCAGTGGCCGGGGCTCGAGATCCTCTGGAAACACCATATATTTT.